This T cell receptor (beta chain) derives from a study of T cells in Graves' hyperthyroidism and ophthalmopathy (dated 2019 in TCRdb). For context, the study as a whole: Peripheral blood samples were taken at initial diagnosis, before any treatment was given. TCR V-J signatures able to tell the groups apart were searched for in a discovery cohort of 90 to 100 patients, of whom more than 40 had Graves' ophthalmopathy and some 60 had stable Graves' hyperthyroidism. Prospective prediction of ophthalmopathy was tested in an independent validation cohort of some 19 hyperthyroidism patients and 15 to 17 patients who later progressed to ophthalmopathy. For training and testing, the 80 to 100 patients in the discovery cohort were randomly divided in a 7:3 ratio. In more than 5 Graves' hyperthyroidism patients, the study also compared T-cell repertoires from thyroid tissue with T-cell repertoires from blood. Once sampling was done, hyperthyroidism patients were given methimazole at a starting dose of 30 mg daily, whereas ophthalmopathy patients were given high-dose intravenous methylprednisolone. The paper describes TCR Vbeta CDR3 sequencing of about 140 peripheral blood samples, made up of some 40 ophthalmopathy patients, some 76 hyperthyroidism patients and some 17 progressor patients.

Beyond this particular receptor, the publication reports: In cross-validation, a model built on a 13 V-J signature told ophthalmopathy apart from stable hyperthyroidism with approximately 90% sensitivity and approximately 81% specificity, and in testing the same model reached 80%/75%. Most expanded thyroid clonotypes (frequency above 0.001) were also detected in blood, suggesting blood repertoires may reflect thyroid immune responses. No statistical method was used to fix the sample size in advance, and group allocation was not hidden from the investigators. In validation, progression to ophthalmopathy was predicted by the model with 65% to 71% sensitivity and around 75% specificity, a median of approximately 6.5 months before onset.

V is pared back by 4 bases and J by 0 bases, with 25 bases lying between the germline termini. Measured from the cysteine to the phenylalanine, the CDR3 is 21 residues long. This entry keeps only the CDR3 DNA: 63 bases, framed from base 1. As encoded in the germline V gene, CDR1 is ENHRY while CDR2 is SYGVKD. Stable Graves' hyperthyroidism was defined as no progression to ophthalmopathy during 18 months of follow-up. Hyperthyroidism patients were newly diagnosed, with disease duration under 2 months, and aged 18 to 65 years. Patients with uncontrolled infections, other autoimmune diseases, pregnancy or lactation were excluded. Diagnoses relied on clinical symptoms, serum thyroxine and TRAb, thyroid ultrasound and orbital computed tomography. PBMCs were isolated from 10 ml of fresh peripheral blood by Ficoll-Paque density gradient centrifugation. Trizol reagent was used to extract total RNA, and RNA quality was then checked on an Agilent 2100 Bioanalyzer.

The TCR beta CDR3 regions were amplified from RNA transcripts. For the first round of RT-PCR on the TCR CDR3, the HTBI primer set was used together with the Qiagen OneStep RT-PCR kit. A second multiplex PCR round built the libraries, followed by size selection and purification. The libraries were sequenced on an Illumina HiSeq2000 using paired-end 100 bp reads. The paper's data handling went like this. SOAPnuke was used to process the raw data, with reads discarded if the reads contained adapters or uncalled bases, had a mean Phred below 15, or lacked an exact constant-primer or identifier match. High-quality paired reads were merged using COPE v1.2.5, and each unique nucleotide sequence was defined as a clonotype. MiTCR v1.1 was used to align clonotypes to the IMGT TRBV, TRBD and TRBJ reference segments. Only V-J combinations with frequency above 0.0001, covering roughly 99% of repertoires, were analysed. A TCS score was defined as the ratio between F50 (clonal expansion) and ExV (chaos), using BLOSUM62-based TCRdist between CDR3 peptides within each V-J. Welch's t-statistics and random forest reduced roughly 540 V-J features to roughly 13, which were used in a naive Bayes classifier (R e1071). TCRdb itself trimmed the public reads at Q25 with fastp, ran MiXCR and retained productive beta chains. Each CDR3 protein gets just one entry, which takes the most common genes and DNA from the rows behind it. The V and J calls follow TCRdb's processing rather than the paper's. The sample table contains 300,000 to 350,000 distinct CDR3 sequences; only one count was recorded for roughly 15% of them. Together, the top ten hold roughly 31% of the sample.

Comments on this clonotype: The clone's antigen remains unknown. Base-call qualities are not available, and no considerably larger clone is one nucleotide away.

This TCR derives from a man aged 25-45 years with Graves' hyperthyroidism. The sample consisted of blood. Recombination linked TRBV10-3 to TRBJ2-6, and possibly TRBD1, on 6 matching bases. The CDR3 amino acid sequence is: CAISATANSGESASGANVLTF. The DNA reads as follows: TGTGCCATCAGTGCCACGGCGAACTCAGGGGAATCAGCCTCTGGGGCCAACGTCCTGACTTTC.